The sequence of this TCR beta chain was determined in a study of breast tumors, draining lymph nodes, adjacent tissues. Losses at the gene ends were 4 bases for V and 5 bases for J; bases not matched to a gene: 11. Germline loops: CDR1 LNHNV, CDR2 YYDKDF (reference sequence). The CDR3 has 16 residues. TCRdb re-analysed the multiplex PCR reads in MiXCR, keeping a single row per CDR3 protein. The sample contains a few hundred thousand distinct CDR3 sequences, about 34% of which appear only once. Breast cancer patients provided tissue from their axillary draining lymph nodes. In its sample, this clonotype was seen many times.

Sequenced input: axillary lymph node tissue. This sequence originates from a female donor with breast cancer. Some clones in this sample may be carry-over from other donors' samples. The genes are TRBV15 and TRBJ2-1; 7 bases align to TRBD1. In nucleotides, the CDR3 is TGTGCCACCAGCACCAGTCCTAGCAGGGGGAACAATGAGCAGTTCTTC. It encodes CATSTSPSRGNNEQFF.